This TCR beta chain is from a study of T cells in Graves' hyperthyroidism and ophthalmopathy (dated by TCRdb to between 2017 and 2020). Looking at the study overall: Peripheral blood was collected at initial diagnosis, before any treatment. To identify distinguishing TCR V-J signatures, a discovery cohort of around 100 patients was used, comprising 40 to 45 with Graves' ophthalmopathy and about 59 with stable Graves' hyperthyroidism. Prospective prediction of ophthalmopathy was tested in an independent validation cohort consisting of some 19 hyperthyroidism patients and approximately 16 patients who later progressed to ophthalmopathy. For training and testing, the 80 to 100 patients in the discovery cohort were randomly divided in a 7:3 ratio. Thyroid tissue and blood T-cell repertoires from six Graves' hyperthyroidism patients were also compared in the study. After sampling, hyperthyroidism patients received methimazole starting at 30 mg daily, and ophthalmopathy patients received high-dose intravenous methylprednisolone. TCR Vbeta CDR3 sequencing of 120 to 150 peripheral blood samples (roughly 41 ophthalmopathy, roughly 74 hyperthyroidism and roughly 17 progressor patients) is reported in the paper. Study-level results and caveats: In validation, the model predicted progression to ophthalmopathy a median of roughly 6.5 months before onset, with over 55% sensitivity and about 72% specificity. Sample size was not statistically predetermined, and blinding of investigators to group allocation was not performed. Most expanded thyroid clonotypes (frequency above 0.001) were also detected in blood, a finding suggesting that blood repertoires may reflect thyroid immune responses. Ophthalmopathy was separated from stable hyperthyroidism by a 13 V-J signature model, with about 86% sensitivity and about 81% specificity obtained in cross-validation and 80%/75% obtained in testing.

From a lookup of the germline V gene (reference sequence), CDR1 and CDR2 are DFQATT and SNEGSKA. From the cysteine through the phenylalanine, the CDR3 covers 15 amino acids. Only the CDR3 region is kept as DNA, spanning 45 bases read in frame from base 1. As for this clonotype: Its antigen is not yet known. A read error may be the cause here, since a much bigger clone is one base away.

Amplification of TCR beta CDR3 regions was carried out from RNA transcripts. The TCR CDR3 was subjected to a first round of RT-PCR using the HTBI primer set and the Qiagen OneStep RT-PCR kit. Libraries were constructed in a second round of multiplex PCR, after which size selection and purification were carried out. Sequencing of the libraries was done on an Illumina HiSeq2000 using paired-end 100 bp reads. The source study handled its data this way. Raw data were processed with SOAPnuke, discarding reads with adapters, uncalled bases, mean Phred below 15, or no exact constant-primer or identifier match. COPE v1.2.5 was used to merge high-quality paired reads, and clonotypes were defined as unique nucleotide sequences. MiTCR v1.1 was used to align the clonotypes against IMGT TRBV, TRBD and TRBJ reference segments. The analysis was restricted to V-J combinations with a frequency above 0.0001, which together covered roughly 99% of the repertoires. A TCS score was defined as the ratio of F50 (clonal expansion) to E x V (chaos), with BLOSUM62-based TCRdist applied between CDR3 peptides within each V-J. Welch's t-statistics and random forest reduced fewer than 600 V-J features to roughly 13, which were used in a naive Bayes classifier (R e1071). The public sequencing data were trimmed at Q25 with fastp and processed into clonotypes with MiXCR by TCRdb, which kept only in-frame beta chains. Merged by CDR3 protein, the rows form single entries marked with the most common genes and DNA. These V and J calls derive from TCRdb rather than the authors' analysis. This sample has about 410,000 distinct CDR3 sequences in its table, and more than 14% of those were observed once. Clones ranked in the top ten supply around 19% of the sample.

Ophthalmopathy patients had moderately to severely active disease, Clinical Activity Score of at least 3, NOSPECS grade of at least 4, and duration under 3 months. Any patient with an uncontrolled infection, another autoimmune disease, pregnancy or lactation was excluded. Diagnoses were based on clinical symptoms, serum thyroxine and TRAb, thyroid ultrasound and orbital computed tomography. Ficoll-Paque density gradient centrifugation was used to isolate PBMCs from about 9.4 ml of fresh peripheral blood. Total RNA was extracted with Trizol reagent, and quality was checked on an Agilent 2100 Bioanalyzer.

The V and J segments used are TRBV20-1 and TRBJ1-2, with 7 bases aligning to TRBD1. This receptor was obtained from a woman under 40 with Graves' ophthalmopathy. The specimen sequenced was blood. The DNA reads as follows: TGCAGTGCTAGGGCCCCGACAGGGTCCAACTATGGCTCCACCTTC. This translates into CSARAPTGSNYGSTF.